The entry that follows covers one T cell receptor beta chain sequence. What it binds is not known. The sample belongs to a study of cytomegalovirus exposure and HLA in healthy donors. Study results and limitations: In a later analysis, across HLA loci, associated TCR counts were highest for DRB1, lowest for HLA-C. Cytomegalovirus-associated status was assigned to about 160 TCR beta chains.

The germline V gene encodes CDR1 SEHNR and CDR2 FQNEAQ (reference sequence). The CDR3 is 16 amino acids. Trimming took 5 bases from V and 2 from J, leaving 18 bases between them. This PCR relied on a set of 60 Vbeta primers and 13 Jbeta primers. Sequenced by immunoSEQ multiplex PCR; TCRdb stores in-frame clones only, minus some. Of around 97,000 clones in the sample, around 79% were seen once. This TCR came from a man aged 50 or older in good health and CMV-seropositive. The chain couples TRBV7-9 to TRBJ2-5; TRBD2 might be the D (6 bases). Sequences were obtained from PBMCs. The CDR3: CASSQDRLGRQETQYF. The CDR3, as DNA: TGTGCCAGCAGCCAAGATCGGCTGGGGAGGCAAGAGACCCAGTACTTC. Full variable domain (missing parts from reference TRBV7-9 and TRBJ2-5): DTGVSQNPRHKITKRGQNVTFRCDPISEHNRLYWYRQTLGQGPEFLTYFQNEAQLEKSRLLSDRFSAERPKGSFSTLEIQRTEQGDSAMYLCASSQDRLGRQETQYFGPGTRLLVL.